The entry below gives a single TCR beta chain sequence along with its context. Its antigen is not known. These data belong to a study of chemoradiotherapy in HPV16-positive cancers. About the study: Candidate HPV-specific T-cell clones and common TCR motifs came from functional assays in two HPV16-positive patients. Study observations and caveats: Non-HPV-specific T cells did not expand in tumors during treatment, whereas candidate HPV-specific clones and E7-related motifs did. Better recurrence-free survival went with HPV-responsive T-cell expansion in HPV16-positive patients.

The protocol was immunoSEQ multiplex PCR, while the TCRdb copy is restricted to in-frame clones and leaves out a portion. The sample shows tens of thousands of clones, about 92% of them seen only once. The CDR3 has 14 residues. The ends were cut back, 4 bases at V and 3 bases at J, with 13 bases in the middle. CDR1 SNHLY and CDR2 FYNNEI come from the germline V gene. The sequence derives from a human donor with HPV-associated anogenital cancer. Sample: blood, taken from a patient who underwent chemoradiotherapy. The rearrangement links TRBV2 to TRBJ2-7; D remains unclear. DNA for the CDR3: TGTGCCAGCAGTGGTTCCCCCCTCTACTACGAGCAGTACTTC. Protein: CASSGSPLYYEQYF.